A selection of T cell receptor beta chains follows, all from one sample in a study of shared clonotypes between healthy human individuals. Produced via immunoSEQ multiplex PCR; TCRdb's table is partial and in-frame only. The profile shows about 2.1 million clones, just over 90% of them singletons. Sequencing used naive CD8+ T cells from PBMCs. The receptor source for this set is a man younger than 30 in good health. Some clones in this sample may be carry-over from other donors' samples. Each CDR3 is given with its conserved first and last residue. The D gene is left open where the match is weak. Not every row has a clone size; where given, it reads once, few, many or a size class.

D gene: TRBD1; V gene: TRBV9; J gene: TRBJ1-1; clone size: NA; CDR3 DNA: TGTGCCAGCAGCCCCAGGACAGGGCTAACTGAAGCTTTCTTT; CDR3 protein: CASSPRTGLTEAFF
D gene: TRBD1; V gene: TRBV9; J gene: TRBJ1-2; clone size: NA; CDR3 DNA: TGTGCCAGCAGCGTTCCGGGACAGGGGCCTTCTAACTATGGCTACACCTTC; CDR3 protein: CASSVPGQGPSNYGYTF
D gene: NA; V gene: TRBV4-3; J gene: TRBJ1-1; clone size: NA; CDR3 DNA: TGCGCCAGCAGCCAAGACAGTTTACAGAACACTGAAGCTTTCTTT; CDR3 protein: CASSQDSLQNTEAFF
D gene: TRBD1; V gene: TRBV5-4; J gene: TRBJ1-1; clone size: NA; CDR3 DNA: TGTGCCAGCACCCCTAAGGACAGGTCTGAAGCTTTCTTT; CDR3 protein: CASTPKDRSEAFF
D gene: TRBD2; V gene: TRBV27; J gene: TRBJ2-7; clone size: NA; CDR3 DNA: TGTGCCAGCAGCACAACTAGCGGGTACGAGCAGTACTTC; CDR3 protein: CASSTTSGYEQYF
D gene: NA; V gene: TRBV13; J gene: TRBJ2-5; clone size: NA; CDR3 DNA: TGTGCCAGCAGCCCGGGAATTAAGGGAGAGACCCAGTACTTC; CDR3 protein: CASSPGIKGETQYF
D gene: NA; V gene: TRBV27; J gene: TRBJ1-1; clone size: once; CDR3 DNA: TGTGCCAGCAACCTTAGTGGGGACACTGAAGCTTTCTTT; CDR3 protein: CASNLSGDTEAFF
D gene: NA; V gene: TRBV28; J gene: TRBJ1-1; clone size: NA; CDR3 DNA: TGTGCCAGCAGTTTAGGGGTCACTGAAGCTTTCTTT; CDR3 protein: CASSLGVTEAFF
D gene: NA; V gene: TRBV29-1; J gene: TRBJ1-1; clone size: NA; CDR3 DNA: TGCAGCGTTGAAACGGTGAACACTGAAGCTTTCTTT; CDR3 protein: CSVETVNTEAFF
D gene: NA; V gene: TRBV19; J gene: TRBJ2-3; clone size: NA; CDR3 DNA: TGTGCCAGTAGTAAGGCAGGCCCTTCCACAGATACGCAGTATTTT; CDR3 protein: CASSKAGPSTDTQYF
D gene: NA; V gene: TRBV7-3; J gene: TRBJ2-1; clone size: NA; CDR3 DNA: TGTGCCAGCAGCTTACTGGGGGGCAGAAACAATGAGCAGTTCTTC; CDR3 protein: CASSLLGGRNNEQFF
D gene: TRBD2; V gene: TRBV2; J gene: TRBJ2-1; clone size: NA; CDR3 DNA: TGTGCCAGCAGTGGCCTCACGGGACTAGTCTACAATGAGCAGTTCTTC; CDR3 protein: CASSGLTGLVYNEQFF
D gene: NA; V gene: TRBV4-2; J gene: TRBJ2-7; clone size: NA; CDR3 DNA: TGTGCCAGCAGCCAAGAATCCTCTGGGCGCCTCATCTACGAGCAGTACTTC; CDR3 protein: CASSQESSGRLIYEQYF
D gene: NA; V gene: TRBV27; J gene: TRBJ1-1; clone size: NA; CDR3 DNA: TGTGCCAGCAGTTTATGGCAGGGAGGGGGGAACACTGAAGCTTTCTTT; CDR3 protein: CASSLWQGGGNTEAFF
D gene: NA; V gene: TRBV9; J gene: TRBJ1-4; clone size: NA; CDR3 DNA: TGTGCCAGCAGCGGTCGGGATGAGGAAAAACTGTTTTTT; CDR3 protein: CASSGRDEEKLFF
D gene: NA; V gene: TRBV9; J gene: TRBJ2-3; clone size: NA; CDR3 DNA: TGTGCCAGCAGCGATGGGGGGGACAGTCGCACAGATACGCAGTATTTT; CDR3 protein: CASSDGGDSRTDTQYF
D gene: TRBD1; V gene: TRBV5-8; J gene: TRBJ1-1; clone size: NA; CDR3 DNA: TGTGCCAGCAGCACGACAGGGGGAGATACTGAAGCTTTCTTT; CDR3 protein: CASSTTGGDTEAFF
D gene: NA; V gene: TRBV19; J gene: TRBJ1-1; clone size: NA; CDR3 DNA: TGTGCCAGTAGTATAGGAGTGAACACTGAAGCTTTCTTT; CDR3 protein: CASSIGVNTEAFF
D gene: NA; V gene: TRBV27; J gene: TRBJ2-7; clone size: NA; CDR3 DNA: TGTGCCAGCAGTTTGGGCAGTACCTACGAGCAGTACTTC; CDR3 protein: CASSLGSTYEQYF
D gene: TRBD2; V gene: TRBV27; J gene: TRBJ2-7; clone size: NA; CDR3 DNA: TGTGCCAGCAGTATATCTAGCGGGAGCCACGAGCAGTACTTC; CDR3 protein: CASSISSGSHEQYF
D gene: NA; V gene: TRBV27; J gene: TRBJ1-4; clone size: NA; CDR3 DNA: TGTGCCAGCAGGACACGATTGGGAGATGAAAAACTGTTTTTT; CDR3 protein: CASRTRLGDEKLFF
D gene: NA; V gene: TRBV27; J gene: TRBJ2-7; clone size: NA; CDR3 DNA: TGTGCCTCAAGGGATCTATCCTACGAGCAGTACTTC; CDR3 protein: CASRDLSYEQYF
D gene: TRBD2; V gene: TRBV4-2; J gene: TRBJ2-1; clone size: NA; CDR3 DNA: TGTGCCAGCAGCCAAGCGGTTAGACTAGCGGGATTCGGGGACAACAATGAGCAGTTCTTC; CDR3 protein: CASSQAVRLAGFGDNNEQFF
D gene: TRBD2; V gene: TRBV19; J gene: TRBJ2-2; clone size: NA; CDR3 DNA: TGTGCCAGTAGTATTGGGAGGGGCACCGGGGAGCTGTTTTTT; CDR3 protein: CASSIGRGTGELFF
D gene: NA; V gene: TRBV7-2; J gene: TRBJ2-3; clone size: NA; CDR3 DNA: TGTGCCAGCAGCTTACCCCTTCGGGTACCAGATACGCAGTATTTT; CDR3 protein: CASSLPLRVPDTQYF
D gene: NA; V gene: TRBV7-9; J gene: TRBJ2-3; clone size: NA; CDR3 DNA: TGTGCCAGCAGATACTCCCTTAGGACAGCTAGCACAGATACGCAGTATTTT; CDR3 protein: CASRYSLRTASTDTQYF
D gene: NA; V gene: TRBV9; J gene: TRBJ2-7; clone size: NA; CDR3 DNA: TGTGCCAGCAGCTTTACGGACGGGAGCTCCTACGAGCAGTACTTC; CDR3 protein: CASSFTDGSSYEQYF
D gene: TRBD1; V gene: TRBV18; J gene: TRBJ2-2; clone size: NA; CDR3 DNA: TGTGCCAGCCGACAGGGGGCTAACACCGGGGAGCTGTTTTTT; CDR3 protein: CASRQGANTGELFF
D gene: NA; V gene: TRBV7-8; J gene: TRBJ2-7; clone size: once; CDR3 DNA: TGTGCCAGCAGCTCCGGAGGCTCCTACGAGCAGTACTTC; CDR3 protein: CASSSGGSYEQYF
D gene: NA; V gene: TRBV2; J gene: TRBJ2-7; clone size: NA; CDR3 DNA: TGTGCCAGCAGTGAAGCGGTGCTGGGACCGTGGGAGGAAGAGCAGTACTTC; CDR3 protein: CASSEAVLGPWEEEQYF
D gene: TRBD1; V gene: TRBV19; J gene: TRBJ1-1; clone size: NA; CDR3 DNA: TGTGCCAGTAGTGCCTGGGACAGGGAAATGGCTGAAGCTTTCTTT; CDR3 protein: CASSAWDREMAEAFF
D gene: TRBD2; V gene: TRBV5-1; J gene: TRBJ2-7; clone size: NA; CDR3 DNA: TGCGCCAGCAGCTTCAGGACTAGCGGGAGCTACGAGCAGTACTTC; CDR3 protein: CASSFRTSGSYEQYF
D gene: NA; V gene: TRBV28; J gene: TRBJ2-7; clone size: NA; CDR3 DNA: TGTGCCAGCAGTTCGGGAGTGTCTGGCTACGAGCAGTACTTC; CDR3 protein: CASSSGVSGYEQYF
D gene: NA; V gene: TRBV29-1; J gene: TRBJ2-1; clone size: NA; CDR3 DNA: TGCAGCGCCCTGGGAGCCGGGAATGAGCAGTTCTTC; CDR3 protein: CSALGAGNEQFF
D gene: TRBD1; V gene: TRBV9; J gene: TRBJ1-2; clone size: NA; CDR3 DNA: TGTGCCAGCAGCCACCCTACAGGGGGAGGGGACTATGGCTACACCTTC; CDR3 protein: CASSHPTGGGDYGYTF
D gene: TRBD2; V gene: TRBV28; J gene: TRBJ2-7; clone size: NA; CDR3 DNA: TGTGCCAGCACCCTTTCGGGGGGACCAGGAGCCTACGAGCAGTACTTC; CDR3 protein: CASTLSGGPGAYEQYF
D gene: TRBD2; V gene: TRBV7-6; J gene: TRBJ2-7; clone size: NA; CDR3 DNA: TGTGCCAGCAGCTTAGGGGAGGGGAGCCCTTACGAGCAGTACTTC; CDR3 protein: CASSLGEGSPYEQYF
D gene: NA; V gene: TRBV19; J gene: TRBJ1-5; clone size: NA; CDR3 DNA: TGTGCCAGTAGTAATATTTTAAGTCAGCCCCAGCATTTT; CDR3 protein: CASSNILSQPQHF
D gene: NA; V gene: TRBV28; J gene: TRBJ1-1; clone size: NA; CDR3 DNA: TGTGCCAGCAGAACAGGGTATTCGGACACTGAAGCTTTCTTT; CDR3 protein: CASRTGYSDTEAFF
D gene: TRBD1; V gene: TRBV19; J gene: TRBJ2-7; clone size: NA; CDR3 DNA: TGTGCCAGTAGTCCCGGACAGGGAGTCGCCTACGAGCAGTACTTC; CDR3 protein: CASSPGQGVAYEQYF
D gene: TRBD1; V gene: TRBV27; J gene: TRBJ1-5; clone size: NA; CDR3 DNA: TGTGCCAGCAGTCAGGGGGTACGTCAGCCCCAGCATTTT; CDR3 protein: CASSQGVRQPQHF
D gene: TRBD1; V gene: TRBV30; J gene: TRBJ2-5; clone size: NA; CDR3 DNA: TGTGCCTGGGAGGGGGCTGACGTTGGTTGGACCCAGTACTTC; CDR3 protein: CAWEGADVGWTQYF
D gene: NA; V gene: TRBV6-5; J gene: TRBJ1-1; clone size: NA; CDR3 DNA: TGTGCCAGCAGTTACCGAGGTTGGAACACTGAAGCTTTCTTT; CDR3 protein: CASSYRGWNTEAFF
D gene: NA; V gene: TRBV19; J gene: TRBJ2-7; clone size: NA; CDR3 DNA: TGTGCCAGTAGCGATCTAGCGAACTACGAGCAGTACTTC; CDR3 protein: CASSDLANYEQYF
D gene: NA; V gene: TRBV4-1; J gene: TRBJ2-7; clone size: NA; CDR3 DNA: TGCGCCAGCAGCCAAGTGGACGGATCCTACGAGCAGTACTTC; CDR3 protein: CASSQVDGSYEQYF
D gene: NA; V gene: TRBV5-1; J gene: TRBJ1-1; clone size: NA; CDR3 DNA: TGCGCCAGCAGCTTGGAATTCGGGAGAGGAGGCACTGAAGCTTTCTTT; CDR3 protein: CASSLEFGRGGTEAFF
D gene: TRBD1; V gene: TRBV19; J gene: TRBJ2-2; clone size: many; CDR3 DNA: TGTGCCAGTAGTCTAGGCCCCCGGGACAGGGGGCCTCCGTCCGGGCCCGGGGAGCTGTTTTTT; CDR3 protein: CASSLGPRDRGPPSGPGELFF
D gene: NA; V gene: TRBV7-2; J gene: TRBJ2-7; clone size: NA; CDR3 DNA: TGTGCCAGCAGCTTCGTTGCCGGGAACAACGAGCAGTACTTC; CDR3 protein: CASSFVAGNNEQYF
D gene: NA; V gene: TRBV7-9; J gene: TRBJ1-1; clone size: few; CDR3 DNA: TGTGCCAGCAGCTTAGAGGGGGCTGAAGCTTTCTTT; CDR3 protein: CASSLEGAEAFF
D gene: TRBD1; V gene: TRBV2; J gene: TRBJ2-7; clone size: once; CDR3 DNA: TGTGCCAGCTCGGGACAGGGGGCCGCGTACGAGCAGTACTTC; CDR3 protein: CASSGQGAAYEQYF
D gene: NA; V gene: TRBV28; J gene: TRBJ2-4; clone size: NA; CDR3 DNA: TGTGCCAGCAGTTTTTTACAGCCAGACATTCAGTACTTC; CDR3 protein: CASSFLQPDIQYF
D gene: NA; V gene: TRBV11-2; J gene: TRBJ2-7; clone size: NA; CDR3 DNA: TGTGCCAGCAGCTTAGCGGGGCCAACCTACGAGCAGTACTTC; CDR3 protein: CASSLAGPTYEQYF
D gene: TRBD2; V gene: TRBV10-3; J gene: TRBJ2-7; clone size: once; CDR3 DNA: TGTGCCATCAGTGACCCCCTAGCGGGAGGAGCCTACGAGCAGTACTTC; CDR3 protein: CAISDPLAGGAYEQYF
D gene: TRBD1; V gene: TRBV4-2; J gene: TRBJ2-7; clone size: once; CDR3 DNA: TGTGCCAGCGGGGGCCAAACAGGGGAAGCCTACGAGCAGTACTTC; CDR3 protein: CASGGQTGEAYEQYF
D gene: NA; V gene: TRBV11-2; J gene: TRBJ2-2; clone size: NA; CDR3 DNA: TGTGCCAGCAGCCCCCGAGGGGAGAACACCGGGGAGCTGTTTTTT; CDR3 protein: CASSPRGENTGELFF